The rows below give T cell receptor beta chains drawn from one sample of a study of blood T cells in healthy people across ages. TCRdb redid the calling of the 5' RACE reads with MiXCR, one entry per CDR3 protein. The table has fewer than 900,000 distinct CDR3 sequences, roughly 45% seen once. The sequencing sample was made of blood. The receptors derive from an older woman in good health. CDR3s leave out the opening cysteine and the closing phenylalanine or tryptophan. Only some rows state a clone size, as once, few, many or a class for expanded clones.

clone_size v_call cdr3_aa
few TRBV12-3/TRBV12-4 ASRGLAGTYNEQF
few TRBV6-6 ASRTVYEQY
few TRBV3-1 ASSPRTGREEKLF
- TRBV20-1 SAPSGGKNTDTQY
few TRBV29-1 SVDGDRVTTEAF
- TRBV20-1 SAIKQTSYEQY
- TRBV20-1 SAREGAYSGAQY
- TRBV29-1 SVGRTQQF
- TRBV28 ASTPRRDRGNQPQH
once TRBV25-1 ASSGQNGGEQF
- TRBV27 ASSLQGFNTEAF
- TRBV9 ASSPATGASNYNEQY
many TRBV29-1 SVPSREWGNEQF
- TRBV7-2 ASSLVGLSTGELF
- TRBV6-1 ASSPRPGAEQF
few TRBV6-1 ASIETLAGDTQY
few TRBV5-8 ASSQGQGARWGETQY
- TRBV20-1 SATRTGQPQETLY
few TRBV6-6 ASRNTGGLEEQY
- TRBV6-5 ASRGTGGRETQY
- TRBV30 AWSHLRISYEQY
many TRBV11-1 ASSVDRGADTQY
- TRBV28 ASKRGNTGELF